This T cell receptor beta chain comes out of a study of cytomegalovirus exposure and HLA in healthy donors. V lost 3 bases to trimming and J lost 8 bases, with 8 bases between them. The CDR3 runs 12 residues. Germline V gene sequence: CDR1 LGHNA, CDR2 YSLEER. Amplification used 60 Vbeta primers and 13 Jbeta primers. The method was immunoSEQ multiplex PCR; TCRdb's version includes in-frame clones alone and lacks a portion of them. The table includes 80,000 or so clones, 60% to 70% detected once. The sequence came from a young man in good health and CMV-seropositive. The chain has TRBV4-3 and TRBJ2-1; TRBD1 is a possible D gene (5 bases). The sequenced material came from PBMCs. DNA for the CDR3: TGCGCCAGCAGCCAGGTAGGGGATGAGCAGTTCTTC. Its translation: CASSQVGDEQFF.